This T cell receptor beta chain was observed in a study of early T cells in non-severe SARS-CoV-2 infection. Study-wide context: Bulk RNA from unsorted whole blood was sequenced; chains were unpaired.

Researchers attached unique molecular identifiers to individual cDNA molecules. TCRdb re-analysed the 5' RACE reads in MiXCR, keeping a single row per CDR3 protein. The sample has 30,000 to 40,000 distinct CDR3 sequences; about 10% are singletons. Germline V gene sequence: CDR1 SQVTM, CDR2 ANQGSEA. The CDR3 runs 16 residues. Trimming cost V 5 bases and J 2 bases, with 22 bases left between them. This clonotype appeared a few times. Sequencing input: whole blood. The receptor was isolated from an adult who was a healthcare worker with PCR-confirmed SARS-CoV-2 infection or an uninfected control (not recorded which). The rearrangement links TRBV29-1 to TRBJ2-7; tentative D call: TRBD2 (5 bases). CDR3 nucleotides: TGCAGCGTTTCCCAGACTGACGGGAACCCAACCTACGAGCAGTACTTC. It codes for CSVSQTDGNPTYEQYF.